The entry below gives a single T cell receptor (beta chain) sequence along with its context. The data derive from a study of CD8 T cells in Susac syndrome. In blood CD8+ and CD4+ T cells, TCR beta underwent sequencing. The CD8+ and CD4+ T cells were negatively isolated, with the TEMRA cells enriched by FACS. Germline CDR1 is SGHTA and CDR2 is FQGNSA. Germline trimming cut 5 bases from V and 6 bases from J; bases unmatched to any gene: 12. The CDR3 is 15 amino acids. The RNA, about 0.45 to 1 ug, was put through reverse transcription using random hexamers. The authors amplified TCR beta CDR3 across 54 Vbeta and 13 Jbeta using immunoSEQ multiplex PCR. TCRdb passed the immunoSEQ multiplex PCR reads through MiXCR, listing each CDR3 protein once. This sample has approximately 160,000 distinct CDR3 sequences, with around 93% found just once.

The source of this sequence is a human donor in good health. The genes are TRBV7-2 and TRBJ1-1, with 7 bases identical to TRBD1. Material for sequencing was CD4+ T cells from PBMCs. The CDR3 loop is CASSARQGSTAEAFF. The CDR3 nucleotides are TGTGCCAGCAGCGCCCGACAGGGTTCAACGGCTGAAGCTTTCTTT.